These 27 T cell receptor beta chains share one sample of origin, sequenced in a study of blood T cell repertoires in COVID-19. The protocol was immunoSEQ multiplex PCR, while the TCRdb copy is restricted to in-frame clones and leaves out a portion. The sample comprises 250,000 to 300,000 clones, around nine tenths of which are singletons, and roughly 12% rests with the top ten. Source material: peripheral blood. The receptors were sampled from a woman aged 25 to 39 with COVID-19, enrolled during active disease.

The chain couples TRBV28 to TRBJ2-2; D uncertain. The CDR3 spans 14 residues. V was cut by 7 bases and J by 3 bases, with 12 bases left in between. Germline CDR1 is MDHEN and CDR2 is SYDVKM. The CDR3 DNA reads as TGTGCCAGCAAAGGCCAGGCTGACACCGGGGAGCTGTTTTTT. Translating it yields CASKGQADTGELFF.

The chain recombines TRBV6-1 with TRBJ1-5, with unresolved D. CDR3 length equals 14 residues. V was shortened by 3 bases and J by 4 bases, with 10 bases between the two germline ends. Germline V gene sequence: CDR1 MNHNS, CDR2 SASEGT. The CDR3 sequence: CASSEGRANQPQHF. The CDR3 DNA reads TGTGCCAGCAGTGAGGGGAGAGCTAATCAGCCCCAGCATTTT.

The chain employs TRBV5-8 and TRBJ2-7; D call uncertain. The CDR3 is 12 residues long. Trimming took 2 bases from V and 6 from J, leaving 9 bases between them. Germline V gene sequence: CDR1 SGHTS, CDR2 YDEGEE. DNA for the CDR3: TGTGCCAGCAGCTTAGTACAGAGCGAGCAGTACTTC. Amino acids: CASSLVQSEQYF.

This clone was recorded once. Other DNA sequences from this sample encode an identical CDR3 as well. The J gene is TRBJ2-1, the V gene TRBV27; 12 bases map to TRBD2. The germline CDR1 and CDR2 sequences are MNHEY and SMNVEV (reference sequence). V shed 6 bases and J 1 base; nucleotides not matched to a gene: 1. The CDR3 totals 15 residues. This CDR3 is CASSLAGGSYNEQFF. The CDR3 DNA follows: TGTGCCAGCAGCCTAGCGGGAGGGTCCTACAATGAGCAGTTCTTC.

The J gene is TRBJ2-3, the V gene TRBV5-5, with D perhaps matching TRBD2 (5 bases). The CDR3 is 16 residues long. The germline gives CDR1 SGHKS, CDR2 YYEKEE (reference sequence). V lost 2 bases and J 2 bases, leaving 15 bases between the germline ends. This CDR3 reads CASSLASSGPTDTQYF. DNA of the CDR3: TGTGCCAGCAGCTTAGCTAGCAGCGGTCCCACAGATACGCAGTATTTT.

The gene calls are TRBV5-1 and TRBJ2-7, with D uncertain. The CDR3 totals 15 residues. Germline CDR1 SGHRS, CDR2 YFSETQ. V was cut by 4 bases and J by 2 bases, with 16 bases left in between. In DNA, the CDR3 is TGCGCCAGCAGCCCCCTTTCGGCGGTTCCCTACGAGCAGTACTTC. Protein product: CASSPLSAVPYEQYF.

This clone was counted once. The V call is TRBV5-4, the J call TRBJ2-3; no clear D. Germline V CDR1 and CDR2: SGHNT, YYREEE (reference sequence). This CDR3 spans 13 amino acids. Trimming shortened V by 0 bases and J by 3 bases, and 5 bases separated the two germline ends. This CDR3 is CASSLVRTDTQYF. CDR3 nucleotides: TGTGCCAGCAGCTTGGTGCGTACAGATACGCAGTATTTT.

This clone was seen only a few times. The chain is built from TRBV27 and TRBJ2-2; maybe TRBD2 (5 bases). Germline V gives CDR1 MNHEY, CDR2 SMNVEV (reference sequence). This CDR3 is 13 amino acids long. Trimming left V 4 bases short and J 8 bases short, with 11 bases between. In DNA, the CDR3 is TGTGCCAGCAGTTCCCGGCGGGTTGGGGAGCTGTTTTTT. Protein product: CASSSRRVGELFF.

This clone was detected once. The chain couples TRBV6-5 to TRBJ1-4; possible D gene TRBD1, 5 bases. Deletions cut 6 bases from V and 8 bases from J, with 16 bases between. The CDR3 sequence is 14 residues long. Germline values: CDR1 MNHEY, CDR2 SVGAGI. The CDR3 DNA follows: TGTGCCAGCAGAATAGGGGCAGGGCGGGAAAAACTGTTTTTT. Translating gives CASRIGAGREKLFF.

V is TRBV19 and J is TRBJ2-2; weak D call: TRBD1 (5 bases). Trimming cost V 5 bases and J 3 bases, with 10 bases left between them. CDR1 LNHDA and CDR2 SQIVND come from the germline V gene (reference sequence). The CDR3 has 14 amino acids. CDR3 bases: TGTGCCAGTAGTCCGAAGGGGTACACCGGGGAGCTGTTTTTT. Its translation: CASSPKGYTGELFF.

Only a few counts were recorded for this clone. This chain joins TRBV4-1 and TRBJ1-6; 8 bases map to TRBD1. The CDR3 has 20 residues. The germline V gene has CDR1 MGHRA and CDR2 YSYEKL. The V and J ends lost 4 bases and 3 bases, in that order; junction bases with no gene match: 17. The CDR3 DNA reads as TGCGCCAGCAGCCGGGAAACCGGGACAGGCACTATTAACTATAATTCACCCCTCCACTTT. Protein product: CASSRETGTGTINYNSPLHF.

The chain carries TRBV4-1 and TRBJ2-7, with D possibly being TRBD2 (6 bases). CDR3 length: 15 residues. V was pared by 1 base and J by 9 bases, with 19 bases between. Per germline, CDR1 MGHRA and CDR2 YSYEKL. CDR3 in amino acids: CASSQVEAGQPGQYF. Here the CDR3 DNA reads TGCGCCAGCAGCCAAGTGGAAGCGGGCCAACCCGGGCAGTACTTC.

The CDR3 sequence: CASRPPGGGGYGYTF. CDR3 bases: TGTGCCAGCAGACCTCCAGGGGGCGGAGGCTATGGCTACACCTTC. The chain employs TRBV28 and TRBJ1-2, with TRBD1 matching 8 bases. Germline-derived CDR1 and CDR2 are MDHEN and SYDVKM. After removal of 6 bases from V and 4 bases from J, the junction contained 10 bases not matched to a gene. The CDR3 has 15 residues.

This clone was picked up a small number of times. This CDR3 is also generated by other DNA sequences in the sample. The CDR3 DNA follows: TGTGCCAGCTCACCCCGATCAGGGGGCGTCACCGGGGAGCTGTTTTTT. It yields the protein CASSPRSGGVTGELFF. This rearrangement joins TRBV18 to TRBJ2-2, with 8 bases that match TRBD1. V gave up 3 bases and J gave up 4 bases; unmatched junction bases: 7. This CDR3 region has 16 residues. CDR1 and CDR2 (germline): KGHSH, LQKENI.

This sequence joins TRBV5-1 and TRBJ2-2, with 8 nucleotides matching TRBD1. The CDR3 has 18 residues. Losses at the gene ends were 1 base for V and 4 bases for J; bases not matched to a gene: 12. CDR1 and CDR2 from the germline V gene are SGHRS and YFSETQ. The CDR3 nucleotides are TGCGCCAGCAGCTTGTTAGGACAGGGTATTAGAAGCACCGGGGAGCTGTTTTTT. Translated, it gives CASSLLGQGIRSTGELFF.

Only one count was recorded for this clone. V and J are TRBV4-3 and TRBJ2-3, with D possibly TRBD2 on 5 matching bases. The CDR3 is made up of 15 amino acids. Germline CDR1 LGHNA, CDR2 YSLEER. Trimming took 0 bases from V and 5 from J, leaving 12 bases between them. CDR3 amino acids: CASSQDLLGGDTQYF. CDR3 nucleotides: TGCGCCAGCAGCCAAGATCTACTAGGAGGAGATACGCAGTATTTT.

With respect to this clone: Other DNA sequences within the sample encode an identical CDR3. The rearrangement links TRBV24-1 to TRBJ2-7, with 12 bases identical to TRBD1. The CDR3 has 15 residues. The V segment lost 3 bases and the J segment 5 bases; nucleotides outside the gene matches: 4. Per germline, CDR1 KGHDR and CDR2 SFDVKD. CDR3 sequence: CATSDPGQGANEQYF. The CDR3 nucleotides are TGTGCCACCAGTGATCCGGGACAGGGGGCTAACGAGCAGTACTTC.

This clone was picked up a small number of times. V is TRBV29-1 and J is TRBJ2-1; the match to TRBD2 covers 7 bases. Germline-derived CDR1 and CDR2 are SQVTM and ANQGSEA. CDR3 length: 14 residues. J gave up 5 bases and V 7 bases, and 11 bases lay outside the gene matches. The CDR3 is CSAEGEREHNEQFF. The CDR3 DNA reads as TGCAGCGCCGAAGGGGAGCGGGAACACAATGAGCAGTTCTTC.

The chain is built from TRBV29-1 and TRBJ1-1; D might be TRBD1 (6 bases). V was clipped by 7 bases and J by 7 bases, with 16 bases between them. CDR1 is SQVTM and CDR2 is ANQGSEA in the germline V gene. The CDR3 runs 12 residues. DNA of the CDR3: TGCAGCGCCCGGGGGGCTGGGAGTGAAGCTTTCTTT. Protein product: CSARGAGSEAFF. The full variable domain, rest sourced from reference TRBV29-1 and TRBJ1-1, is SAVISQKPSRDICQRGTSLTIQCQVDSQVTMMFWYRQQPGQSLTLIATANQGSEATYESGFVIDKFPISRPNLTFSTLTVSNMSPEDSSIYLCSARGAGSEAFFGQGTRLTVV.

This chain links TRBV6-5 with TRBJ1-1; D is possibly TRBD1 (6 bases). The CDR3 has 15 amino acids. Germline V gives CDR1 MNHEY, CDR2 SVGAGI. V was pared by 2 bases and J by 4 bases, with 14 bases between. CDR3 sequence reads: CASSYRRQGSTEAFF. CDR3 in DNA: TGTGCCAGCAGTTACCGTCGTCAGGGGTCCACTGAAGCTTTCTTT.

The chain employs TRBV4-1 and TRBJ2-7; the D is unclear. The CDR3 spans 14 residues. In germline, CDR1 is MGHRA, CDR2 YSYEKL. V gave up 0 bases and J gave up 2 bases, with 8 bases separating them. The CDR3 here is CASSQEEFAYEQYF. CDR3 nucleotide sequence: TGCGCCAGCAGCCAAGAGGAGTTTGCCTACGAGCAGTACTTC.

This chain joins TRBV28 and TRBJ2-3; 9 bases are shared with TRBD1. V lost 7 bases, J lost 2 bases, and 13 bases stayed unmatched. Germline V gene lookup returns CDR1 MDHEN and CDR2 SYDVKM. This CDR3 is built from 17 residues. This CDR3 is CASTRGSDRGFTDTQYF. The CDR3 nucleotides are TGTGCCAGCACCAGGGGCTCGGACAGGGGATTCACAGATACGCAGTATTTT.

A single count supports this clone. Within the sample, other DNA sequences also encode this same CDR3. The genes are TRBV5-1 and TRBJ2-7; a possible D gene is TRBD1 (6 bases). CDR1 and CDR2 from the germline V gene are SGHRS and YFSETQ. The V end lost 0 bases, the J end lost 1 base, and 8 bases lay between the germline ends. CDR3 length: 14 amino acids. CDR3 sequence reads: CASSLGTASYEQYF. The DNA of the CDR3 is TGCGCCAGCAGCTTGGGGACAGCGTCCTACGAGCAGTACTTC.

The count of this clone is one. The DNA of the CDR3 is TGTGCCAGCAAAGAAGGGGGCCCGGGAGTTGGGAATGAGCAGTTCTTC. Amino acids: CASKEGGPGVGNEQFF. The V gene is TRBV2, the J gene TRBJ2-1; D may be TRBD1 (7 bases). CDR3 size: 16 residues. The germline V gene encodes CDR1 SNHLY and CDR2 FYNNEI. Trimming cost V 7 bases and J 7 bases, with 23 bases left between them.

This sequence joins TRBV5-1 and TRBJ2-7, with D unclear. This CDR3 has 15 residues. Germline V gene data show CDR1 as SGHRS and CDR2 as YFSETQ. V lost 0 bases and J 4 bases, leaving 14 bases between the germline ends. The CDR3 DNA follows: TGCGCCAGCAGCTTGGCACCGGGTCTTTTTTACGAGCAGTACTTC. It yields the protein CASSLAPGLFYEQYF.

The sample holds one count of this clone. The rearrangement links TRBV29-1 to TRBJ2-7; TRBD2 matches 7 bases. The CDR3 has 15 residues. After removal of 0 bases from V and 0 bases from J, the junction contained 5 bases not matched to a gene. Germline V lookup: CDR1 SQVTM, CDR2 ANQGSEA. CDR3 sequence (DNA): TGCAGCGTTGAAGATCCTGGCGGGAGCTCCTACGAGCAGTACTTC. This codes for CSVEDPGGSSYEQYF.

This rearrangement joins TRBV30 to TRBJ2-7, with 8 bases fitting TRBD2. The CDR3 has 18 amino acids. Per the germline V gene, CDR1 is GTSNPN and CDR2 is SVGIG (reference sequence). With V trimmed by 0 bases and J by 5 bases, 18 bases remained unmatched. CDR3 nucleotides: TGTGCCTGGAGTGTGAGACTAGCGAGCCAGAGGGTCTTCGACGAGCAGTACTTC. Protein: CAWSVRLASQRVFDEQYF.